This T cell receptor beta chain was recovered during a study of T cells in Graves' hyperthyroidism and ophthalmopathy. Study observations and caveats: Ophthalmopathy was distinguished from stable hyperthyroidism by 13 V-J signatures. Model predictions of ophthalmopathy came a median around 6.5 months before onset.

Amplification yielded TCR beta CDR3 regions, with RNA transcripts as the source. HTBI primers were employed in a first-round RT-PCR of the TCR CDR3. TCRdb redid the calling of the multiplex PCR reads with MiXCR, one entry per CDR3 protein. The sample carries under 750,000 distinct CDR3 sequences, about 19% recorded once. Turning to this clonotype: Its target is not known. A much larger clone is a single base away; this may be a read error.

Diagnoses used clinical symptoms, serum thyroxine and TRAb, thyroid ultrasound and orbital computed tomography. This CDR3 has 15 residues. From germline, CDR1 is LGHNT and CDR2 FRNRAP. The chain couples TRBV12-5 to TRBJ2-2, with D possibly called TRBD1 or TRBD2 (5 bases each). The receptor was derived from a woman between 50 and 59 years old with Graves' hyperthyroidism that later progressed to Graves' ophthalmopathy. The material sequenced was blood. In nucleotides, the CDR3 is TGTGCTAGTGGTTTGTCCATAAGGGGCACCGGGGAGCTGGTTTTT. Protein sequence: CASGLSIRGTGELVF.